This entry lists 18 T cell receptor beta chains sequenced from one sample in a study of PD-1 blockade in classical Hodgkin lymphoma. This table comes from immunoSEQ multiplex PCR, and its TCRdb copy is limited to in-frame clones, with some not included. The table records tens of thousands of clones, around 80% of them present only once. Time point reported: cycle 4 day 1 (C4D1), after 6 weeks of nivolumab. Each patient experienced a relapse that followed autologous stem cell transplantation, and brentuximab vedotin exposure varied. Sequencing used peripheral blood mononuclear cells (PBMCs), obtained before the fourth cycle of nivolumab. Source of these receptors: a human donor with classical Hodgkin lymphoma.

V usage is TRBV21-1 and J usage is TRBJ2-3; the table gives TRBD2 as D, unverified against the DNA. TRBV21-1 is deemed a pseudogene. CDR3 size: 19 residues. CDR3 coding DNA: TGTGCCAGCAGTAAGCCGGGACTAGCGGGGGGGCCTGGCACAGATACGCAGTATTTT. As protein: CASSKPGLAGGPGTDTQYF.

The sample holds one count of this clone. The rearrangement links TRBV10-3 to TRBJ2-7; D possibly matches TRBD1 or TRBD2 (5 bases each). Germline CDR1 reads ENHRY; CDR2 reads SYGVKD. Between the trimmed V and J ends, which lost 5 bases and 2 bases, there was a span of 13 bases. CDR3 size: 14 residues. DNA of the CDR3: TGTGCCATCAGTTCCTGGGACGGTGCCTACGAGCAGTACTTC. Protein: CAISSWDGAYEQYF.

This clone was seen a few times. The chain employs TRBV6-4 and TRBJ1-1; weak D call: TRBD1 (5 bases). V was trimmed by 6 bases and J by 4 bases, leaving 15 bases between them. Germline V gene sequence: CDR1 MRHNA, CDR2 SNTAGT. The CDR3 consists of 14 residues. The CDR3 coding sequence is TGTGCCAGCAGCCCCTCCAGGGTAGGCACTGAAGCTTTCTTT. Translated, it gives CASSPSRVGTEAFF.

The V and J genes are TRBV7-2 and TRBJ1-2, with TRBD1 identical over 10 bases. CDR1 SGHTA and CDR2 FQGNSA come from the germline V gene. The CDR3 contains 15 residues. V shed 5 bases, J shed 12 bases, and the junction held 15 bases outside the gene matches. The CDR3: CASSETGTGVVSNTF. The CDR3, as DNA: TGTGCCAGCAGCGAAACCGGGACAGGGGTTGTATCGAACACCTTC.

This chain uses TRBV5-1 with TRBJ2-7, with 7 positions matching TRBD1. CDR3 size: 13 residues. Germline-derived CDR1 and CDR2 are SGHRS and YFSETQ. The trim removed 0 bases at V and 6 bases at J, leaving 3 bases unmatched. The CDR3: CASSLDRGGEQYF. CDR3 in DNA: TGCGCCAGCAGCTTGGACAGGGGTGGCGAGCAGTACTTC.

This clone was recorded once. The gene calls are TRBV5-4 and TRBJ2-1, with D perhaps matching TRBD2 (5 bases). The V gene's germline CDR1 is SGHNT and CDR2 YYREEE (reference sequence). Between the trimmed V and J ends, which lost 0 bases and 8 bases, there was a span of 12 bases. This CDR3 has 14 amino acids. The CDR3 DNA sequence: TGTGCCAGCAGCTTGGCCATTGGAGGCCATGAGCAGTTCTTC. It encodes CASSLAIGGHEQFF. Complete variable domain (other parts from reference TRBV5-4 and TRBJ2-1): ETGVTQSPTHLIKTRGQQVTLRCSSQSGHNTVSWYQQALGQGPQFIFQYYREEENGRGNFPPRFSGLQFPNYSSELNVNALELDDSALYLCASSLAIGGHEQFFGPGTRLTVL.

The chain couples TRBV19 to TRBJ1-1, with 8 bases identical to TRBD1. The V gene end was trimmed by 4 bases and the J gene end by 5 bases; junction bases not matched to a gene: 9. The CDR3 runs 15 residues. The germline V gene encodes CDR1 LNHDA and CDR2 SQIVND (reference sequence). The CDR3 sequence is CASSTRQGPETEAFF. The CDR3 DNA follows: TGTGCCAGTAGTACAAGACAGGGGCCAGAGACTGAAGCTTTCTTT.

V gene TRBV10-3 combines with J gene TRBJ1-2, with 9 bases identical to TRBD1. The CDR3 runs to 15 residues. Trimming took 4 bases from V and 6 from J; bases not matched to a gene: 9. Germline CDR1 reads ENHRY; CDR2 reads SYGVKD. CDR3 in DNA: TGTGCCATCAGTGGGACGGGACAGGGAGTGGATGGCTACACCTTC. This sequence encodes CAISGTGQGVDGYTF.

The chain has TRBV27 and TRBJ1-1, with 7 positions matching TRBD1. V was clipped by 6 bases and J by 4 bases; unmatched bases: 5. The CDR3 is 13 residues long. From germline, CDR1 is MNHEY and CDR2 SMNVEV (reference sequence). CDR3: CASRLNRGTEAFF. The CDR3 DNA is TGTGCCAGCAGGCTGAACAGGGGCACTGAAGCTTTCTTT.

The rearrangement joins TRBV19 to TRBJ1-5; D might be TRBD1 (6 bases). Germline V gene sequence: CDR1 LNHDA, CDR2 SQIVND (reference sequence). The V and J ends lost 5 bases and 3 bases respectively, with 8 bases between them. The CDR3 sequence is 13 residues long. CDR3 in DNA: TGTGCCAGTAGTGGACAGTTCAATCAGCCCCAGCATTTT. It encodes CASSGQFNQPQHF.

This clone has a single count. The V and J genes are TRBV7-9 and TRBJ1-2, with D unresolved. The germline gives CDR1 SEHNR, CDR2 FQNEAQ (reference sequence). The V end was cut by 1 base, the J end by 3 bases, with 12 bases between. The CDR3 is made up of 15 amino acids. CDR3 DNA: TGTGCCAGCAGCTTAGGGAGCGGCGGGGACTATGGCTACACCTTC. Its protein product is CASSLGSGGDYGYTF.

The chain combines TRBV10-3 with TRBJ2-3, with 9 bases that match TRBD2. With 7 bases clipped from V and 2 bases from J, the junction kept 7 bases outside the gene matches. CDR1 and CDR2 (germline): ENHRY, SYGVKD. The CDR3 loop spans 15 amino acids. The DNA of the CDR3 is TGTGCCATCACCGTGGGACTAGCTGCCACAGATACGCAGTATTTT. Translation gives CAITVGLAATDTQYF.

The genes are TRBV27 and TRBJ2-6; maybe TRBD2 (6 bases). The CDR3 loop spans 17 amino acids. In germline, CDR1 is MNHEY, CDR2 SMNVEV (reference sequence). With 5 bases removed from V and 0 bases from J, the gap between germline ends came to 14 bases. The CDR3 coding sequence is TGTGCCAGCAGTCCCCGGCGGGGAAACTCTGGGGCCAACGTCCTGACTTTC. Translated: CASSPRRGNSGANVLTF. Drawing the rest from reference TRBV27 and TRBJ2-6, the complete variable domain is EAQVTQNPRYLITVTGKKLTVTCSQNMNHEYMSWYRQDPGLGLRQIYYSMNVEVTDKGDVPEGYKVSRKEKRNFPLILESPSPNQTSLYFCASSPRRGNSGANVLTFGAGSRLTVL.

This clone turned up a few times. The chain recombines TRBV12-5 with TRBJ1-1, with D unclear. Between the trimmed V and J ends, which lost 5 bases and 10 bases, there was a span of 11 bases. The CDR3 has 11 residues. Per germline, CDR1 LGHNT and CDR2 FRNRAP. The CDR3 loop is CASGHPVGAFF. In DNA form, the CDR3 reads TGTGCTAGTGGTCACCCTGTCGGAGCTTTCTTT.

The chain uses TRBV19 and TRBJ2-2; no clear D gene. Trimming took off 2 bases at V and 6 bases at J, with 10 bases between the two ends. The CDR3 has 14 amino acids. Germline V gives CDR1 LNHDA, CDR2 SQIVND (reference sequence). This chain's CDR3 is CASSIKASPGELFF. DNA of the CDR3: TGTGCCAGTAGTATAAAGGCTAGTCCCGGGGAGCTGTTTTTT. Full variable domain (remainder filled in from reference TRBV19 and TRBJ2-2): DGGITQSPKYLFRKEGQNVTLSCEQNLNHDAMYWYRQDPGQGLRLIYYSQIVNDFQKGDIAEGYSVSREKKESFPLTVTSAQKNPTAFYLCASSIKASPGELFFGEGSRLTVL.

V and J are TRBV18 and TRBJ1-1; the D is unclear. The V gene's germline CDR1 is KGHSH and CDR2 LQKENI. The ends were cut back, 2 bases at V and 0 bases at J, with 7 bases in the middle. CDR3 length equals 14 residues. The CDR3 sequence: CASSPGRLNTEAFF. As DNA, the CDR3 is TGTGCCAGCTCACCAGGCAGGCTGAACACTGAAGCTTTCTTT.

This chain uses TRBV5-4 with TRBJ1-2; no clear D gene. The V and J ends lost 4 bases and 6 bases respectively, with 19 bases between them. The CDR3 contains 15 residues. Germline values: CDR1 SGHNT, CDR2 YYREEE (reference sequence). CDR3 coding DNA: TGTGCCAGCAGCGGGGAGGGAAGGGAGACGGATGGCTACACCTTC. Translating it yields CASSGEGRETDGYTF.

The CDR3 protein is CASSYSTSWRQFF. The DNA of the CDR3 is TGTGCCAGCAGTTACTCGACCTCTTGGAGGCAGTTCTTC. The chain has TRBV6-5 and TRBJ2-1; D remains unclear. V dropped 0 bases and J dropped 12 bases, with 12 bases sitting between them. Germline lookup yields CDR1 MNHEY and CDR2 SVGAGI. The CDR3 contains 13 residues.